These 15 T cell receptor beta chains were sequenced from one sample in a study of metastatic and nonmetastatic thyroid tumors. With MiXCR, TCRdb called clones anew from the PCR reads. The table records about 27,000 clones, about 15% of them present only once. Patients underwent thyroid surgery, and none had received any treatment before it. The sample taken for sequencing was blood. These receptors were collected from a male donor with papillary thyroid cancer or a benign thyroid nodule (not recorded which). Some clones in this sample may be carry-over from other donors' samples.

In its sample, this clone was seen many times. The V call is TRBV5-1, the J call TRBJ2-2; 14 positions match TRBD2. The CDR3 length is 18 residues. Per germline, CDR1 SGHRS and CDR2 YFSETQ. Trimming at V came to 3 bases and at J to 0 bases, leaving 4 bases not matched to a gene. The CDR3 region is CASSWGLAGAANTGELFF. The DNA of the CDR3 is TGCGCCAGCAGCTGGGGACTAGCGGGGGCCGCGAACACCGGGGAGCTGTTTTTT.

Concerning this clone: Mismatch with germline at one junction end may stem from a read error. CDR3 amino acids: CASSGVGNRADTWELFF. CDR3 in DNA: TGTGCCAGCTCGGGTGTGGGTAACAGGGCGGACACCTGGGAGCTGTTTTTT. The V call is TRBV19, the J call TRBJ2-2; possibly TRBD1 for D (6 bases). The CDR3 is 17 amino acids. Per the germline V gene, CDR1 is LNHDA and CDR2 is SQIVND (reference sequence).

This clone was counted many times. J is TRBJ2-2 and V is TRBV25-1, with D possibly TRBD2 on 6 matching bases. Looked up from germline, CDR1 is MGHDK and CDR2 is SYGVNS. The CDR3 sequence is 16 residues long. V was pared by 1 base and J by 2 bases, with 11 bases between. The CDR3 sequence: CASSEWGVANTGELFF. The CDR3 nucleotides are TGTGCCAGCAGTGAATGGGGGGTAGCAAACACCGGGGAGCTGTTTTTT.

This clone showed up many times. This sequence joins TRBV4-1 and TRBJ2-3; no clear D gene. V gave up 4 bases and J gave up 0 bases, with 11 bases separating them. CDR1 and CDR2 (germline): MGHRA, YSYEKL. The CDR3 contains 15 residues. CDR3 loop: CASSLQSSSTDTQYF. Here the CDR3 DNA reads TGCGCCAGCAGCCTCCAGTCCTCTAGCACAGATACGCAGTATTTT.

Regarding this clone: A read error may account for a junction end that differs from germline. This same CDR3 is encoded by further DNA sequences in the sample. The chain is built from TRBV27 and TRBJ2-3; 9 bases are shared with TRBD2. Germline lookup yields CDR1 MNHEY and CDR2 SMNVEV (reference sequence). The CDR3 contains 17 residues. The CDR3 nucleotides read TGTGCCAGCAGTTTATCATCACTAGCGGGCTACACAGATACTCAGTATTTT. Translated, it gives CASSLSSLAGYTDTQYF.

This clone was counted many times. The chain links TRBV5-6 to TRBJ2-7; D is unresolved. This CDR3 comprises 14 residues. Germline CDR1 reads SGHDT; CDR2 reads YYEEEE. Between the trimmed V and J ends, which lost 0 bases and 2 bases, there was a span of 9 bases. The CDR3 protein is CASSLDPGPYEQYF. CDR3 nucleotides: TGTGCCAGCAGCTTGGACCCGGGCCCCTACGAGCAGTACTTC.

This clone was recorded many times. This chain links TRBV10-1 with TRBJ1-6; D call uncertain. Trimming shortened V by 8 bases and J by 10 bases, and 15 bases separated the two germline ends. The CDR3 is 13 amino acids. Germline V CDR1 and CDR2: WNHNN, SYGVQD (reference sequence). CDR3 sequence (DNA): TGCGCCAGCGTTGAGGTGGTAGGCTCACCCCTCCACTTT. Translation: CASVEVVGSPLHF.

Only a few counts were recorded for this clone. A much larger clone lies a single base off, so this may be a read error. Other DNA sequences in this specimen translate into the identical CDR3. The CDR3 DNA reads TGTGCCAGCAGTTTAGTCGGGACAGGGATGATGGACGAGCAGTACTTC. Protein sequence: CASSLVGTGMMDEQYF. The gene calls are TRBV5-5 and TRBJ2-7; 9 bases fit TRBD1. The CDR3 consists of 16 residues. The germline CDR1 and CDR2 sequences are SGHKS and YYEKEE (reference sequence). V dropped 5 bases and J dropped 5; count of bases not matched to a gene: 14.

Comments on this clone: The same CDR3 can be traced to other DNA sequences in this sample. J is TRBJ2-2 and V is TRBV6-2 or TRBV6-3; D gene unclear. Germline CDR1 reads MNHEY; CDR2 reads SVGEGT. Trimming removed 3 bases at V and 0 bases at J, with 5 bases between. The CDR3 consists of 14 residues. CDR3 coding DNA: TGTGCCAGCAGTTATGCCCCGAACACCGGGGAGCTGTTTTTT. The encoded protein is CASSYAPNTGELFF.

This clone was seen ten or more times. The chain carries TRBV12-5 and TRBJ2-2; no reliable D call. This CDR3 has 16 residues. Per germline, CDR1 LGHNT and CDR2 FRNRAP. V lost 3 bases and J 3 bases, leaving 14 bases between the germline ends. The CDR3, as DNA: TGTGCTAGTGGTTTTTCCGTGAGCGATGACACCGGGGAGCTGTTTTTT. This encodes CASGFSVSDDTGELFF.

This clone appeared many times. The CDR3 loop is CASSSEGLPRETQYF. The CDR3 DNA reads TGTGCCAGCAGCAGTGAGGGGCTGCCCCGAGAGACCCAGTACTTC. V gene TRBV2 combines with J gene TRBJ2-5, with D perhaps matching TRBD1 or TRBD2 (5 bases each). Germline-derived CDR1 and CDR2 are SNHLY and FYNNEI. With 6 bases removed from V and 4 bases from J, the gap between germline ends came to 18 bases. This CDR3 comprises 15 residues.

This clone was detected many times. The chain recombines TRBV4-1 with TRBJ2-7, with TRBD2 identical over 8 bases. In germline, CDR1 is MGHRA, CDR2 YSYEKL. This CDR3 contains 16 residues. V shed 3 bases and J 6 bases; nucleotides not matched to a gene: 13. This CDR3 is CASSQSYPGTRTEQYF. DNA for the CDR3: TGCGCCAGCAGCCAGAGTTATCCCGGGACTAGGACCGAGCAGTACTTC.

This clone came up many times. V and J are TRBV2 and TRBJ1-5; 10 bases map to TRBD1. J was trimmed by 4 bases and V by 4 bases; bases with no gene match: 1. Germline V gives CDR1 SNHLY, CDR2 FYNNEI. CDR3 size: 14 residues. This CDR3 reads CASSGQGANQPQHF. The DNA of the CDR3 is TGTGCCAGCAGTGGACAGGGGGCGAATCAGCCCCAGCATTTT.

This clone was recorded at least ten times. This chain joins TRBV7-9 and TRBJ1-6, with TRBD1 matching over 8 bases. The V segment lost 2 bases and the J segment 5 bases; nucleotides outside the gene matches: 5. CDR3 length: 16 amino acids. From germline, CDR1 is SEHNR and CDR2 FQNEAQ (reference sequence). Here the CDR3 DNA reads TGTGCCAGCAGCTTATCTGGACAGGGAGATAATTCACCCCTCCACTTT. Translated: CASSLSGQGDNSPLHF.

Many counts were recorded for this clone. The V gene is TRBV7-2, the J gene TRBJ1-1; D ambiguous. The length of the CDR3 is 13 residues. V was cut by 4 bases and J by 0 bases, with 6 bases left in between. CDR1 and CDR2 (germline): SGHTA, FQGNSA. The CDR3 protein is CASSYELNTEAFF. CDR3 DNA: TGTGCCAGCAGCTATGAGTTGAACACTGAAGCTTTCTTT.